This TCR beta chain originates from a study of cytomegalovirus exposure and HLA in healthy donors. Study-level findings and limits: Within a later analysis, the majority of CMV-associated TCR beta chains appeared HLA-restricted. After further analysis at a later stage, roughly 16,000 TCR beta sequences were associated with HLA alleles at 0.05 false discovery rate.

This CDR3 region has 19 residues. Germline V gene lookup returns CDR1 SNHLY and CDR2 FYNNEI. After removal of 3 bases from V and 4 bases from J, the junction contained 14 bases not matched to a gene. This clone was observed a single time. Its specificity is unknown. PCR amplification relied on 60 Vbeta primers (plus 13 Jbeta primers). This table comes from immunoSEQ multiplex PCR, and its TCRdb copy is limited to in-frame clones, with some not included. The sample gives around 130,000 clones, 84% of which show up once; 2.5% to 3.5% is in the top ten. J is TRBJ2-1 and V is TRBV2, with TRBD2 identical over 11 bases. The receptor was derived from a woman aged 18-35 years in good health and CMV-seropositive. The sequencing sample was made of PBMCs. CDR3 protein: CASSDYPSGLAGSYNEQFF. CDR3 DNA sequence: TGTGCCAGCAGTGACTACCCTTCCGGACTAGCGGGTTCGTACAATGAGCAGTTCTTC.